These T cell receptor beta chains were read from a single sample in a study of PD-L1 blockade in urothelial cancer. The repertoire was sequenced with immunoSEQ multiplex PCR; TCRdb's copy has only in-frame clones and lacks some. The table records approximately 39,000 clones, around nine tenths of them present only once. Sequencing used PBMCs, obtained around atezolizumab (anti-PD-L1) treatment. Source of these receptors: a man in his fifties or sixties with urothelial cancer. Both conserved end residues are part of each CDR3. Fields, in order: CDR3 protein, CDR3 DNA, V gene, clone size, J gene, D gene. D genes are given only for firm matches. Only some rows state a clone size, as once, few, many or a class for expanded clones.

CASSFFGDYNEQFF	TGTGCCAGCAGCTTCTTCGGTGACTACAATGAGCAGTTCTTC	TRBV7-2	NA	TRBJ2-1	NA
CASSMGLADNEQFF	TGTGCCAGTAGTATGGGACTAGCGGACAATGAGCAGTTCTTC	TRBV19	NA	TRBJ2-1	TRBD2
CASSPRSGDGYTF	TGTGCCAGCTCACCACGGTCCGGGGATGGCTACACCTTC	TRBV18	NA	TRBJ1-2	NA
CASSLGDRDGQPQHF	TGTGCCAGCAGCTTAGGGGACAGGGACGGGCAGCCCCAGCATTTT	TRBV7-9	NA	TRBJ1-5	TRBD1
CASSLGTVYEQYF	TGTGCCAGCAGCCTCGGGACAGTCTACGAGCAGTACTTC	TRBV28	NA	TRBJ2-7	TRBD1
CSVAGGAGSYEQYF	TGCAGCGTTGCTGGGGGGGCGGGCTCCTACGAGCAGTACTTC	TRBV29-1	NA	TRBJ2-7	NA
CASSKNLPGQGFSGANVLTF	TGTGCCAGCAGCAAAAACCTCCCGGGACAGGGATTTTCTGGGGCCAACGTCCTGACTTTC	TRBV21-1	NA	TRBJ2-6	NA
CASSALTSGSSDTQYF	TGCGCCAGCAGCGCACTCACTAGCGGGAGCTCAGATACGCAGTATTTT	TRBV5-1	NA	TRBJ2-3	TRBD2
CASSSGLGETQYF	TGTGCCAGCAGCTCCGGACTAGGAGAGACCCAGTACTTC	TRBV5-4	NA	TRBJ2-5	TRBD2
CASGLAGANTGELFF	TGTGCCAGCGGCTTAGCGGGGGCGAACACCGGGGAGCTGTTTTTT	TRBV27	NA	TRBJ2-2	TRBD2
CASSSTGSVGYTF	TGTGCCAGCAGCTCAACAGGGTCGGTTGGCTACACCTTC	TRBV11-2	NA	TRBJ1-2	NA
CASSVGLAGEFRTGELFF	TGTGCCAGCAGCGTGGGACTAGCGGGAGAGTTCCGAACCGGGGAGCTGTTTTTT	TRBV9	NA	TRBJ2-2	TRBD2
CASGQGQGFGYTF	TGTGCCAGCGGCCAGGGACAGGGATTTGGCTACACCTTC	TRBV6-6	NA	TRBJ1-2	TRBD1
CASSPPGIFGGELFF	TGTGCCAGCAGTCCTCCAGGGATTTTCGGCGGGGAGCTGTTTTTT	TRBV9	few	TRBJ2-2	NA
CASSFLDKSSGNTIYF	TGTGCCAGCAGCTTCCTGGACAAGAGCTCTGGAAACACCATATATTTT	TRBV11-2	NA	TRBJ1-3	NA
CASRSDSNSNQPQHF	TGCGCCAGCAGAAGTGACAGCAATAGCAATCAGCCCCAGCATTTT	TRBV5-1	NA	TRBJ1-5	NA
CASSLSGGSAADTQYF	TGTGCCAGCAGTTTATCCGGGGGGTCGGCGGCAGATACGCAGTATTTT	TRBV28	NA	TRBJ2-3	TRBD2
CASSLPVTGELFF	TGTGCCAGCAGTTTACCCGTCACCGGGGAGCTGTTTTTT	TRBV28	NA	TRBJ2-2	NA
CASSDWELAALPPDTQYF	TGTGCCAGCAGTGACTGGGAACTAGCTGCCCTTCCACCAGATACGCAGTATTTT	TRBV6-4	NA	TRBJ2-3	NA
CASSSYPEGETQYF	TGTGCCAGCAGCTCATACCCTGAGGGAGAGACCCAGTACTTC	TRBV9	NA	TRBJ2-5	NA
CASSVELADYNEQFF	TGTGCCAGCAGCGTGGAACTAGCCGATTACAATGAGCAGTTCTTC	TRBV9	NA	TRBJ2-1	NA
CASSQSVDSNQPQHF	TGTGCCAGCAGCCAATCCGTCGACAGTAATCAGCCCCAGCATTTT	TRBV6-4	once	TRBJ1-5	NA
CASSKTGMLRETQYF	TGTGCCAGCAGCAAAACAGGGATGTTGCGCGAGACCCAGTACTTC	TRBV28	once	TRBJ2-5	NA
CASSYTGSETQYF	TGTGCCAGCAGTTATACGGGGAGTGAGACCCAGTACTTC	TRBV6-5	NA	TRBJ2-5	NA
CASSDNREGGTDTQYF	TGCGCCAGCAGCGACAACAGGGAAGGAGGCACAGATACGCAGTATTTT	TRBV10-1	few	TRBJ2-3	NA
CSVELGGVGQETQYF	TGCAGCGTTGAATTAGGGGGAGTAGGACAAGAGACCCAGTACTTC	TRBV29-1	NA	TRBJ2-5	NA
CASSDRNFYGYTF	TGCGCCAGCAGTGACAGGAATTTCTATGGCTACACCTTC	TRBV10-2	NA	TRBJ1-2	NA
CASSRSRTGEETQYF	TGTGCCAGCAGCCGTAGCCGGACAGGGGAAGAGACCCAGTACTTC	TRBV27	NA	TRBJ2-5	TRBD1
CASSRETGGYNSPLHF	TGTGCCAGCAGCCGAGAGACAGGGGGATATAATTCACCCCTCCACTTT	TRBV4-2	NA	TRBJ1-6	TRBD1
CASSTQGNYGYTF	TGTGCCAGCTCGACACAGGGGAACTATGGCTACACCTTC	TRBV18	NA	TRBJ1-2	TRBD1
CASSVSGDPWETQYF	TGTGCCAGCAGCGTCAGCGGGGACCCCTGGGAGACCCAGTACTTC	TRBV9	NA	TRBJ2-5	TRBD2
CSAGEFATNEKLFF	TGCAGCGCCGGGGAGTTTGCAACTAATGAAAAACTGTTTTTT	TRBV29-1	NA	TRBJ1-4	NA
CASRWDRSNTGELFF	TGTGCCAGCAGGTGGGACAGGAGCAACACCGGGGAGCTGTTTTTT	TRBV2	NA	TRBJ2-2	TRBD1
CATSGPARADYGYTF	TGTGCCACCAGCGGGCCCGCCAGGGCGGACTATGGCTACACCTTC	TRBV15	NA	TRBJ1-2	NA
CASSWTEAGNTIYF	TGTGCCAGCAGCTGGACAGAAGCCGGAAACACCATATATTTT	TRBV6-5	NA	TRBJ1-3	NA
CASSSQMDRLNSPLHF	TGTGCCAGTAGTAGCCAAATGGACAGACTAAATTCACCCCTCCACTTT	TRBV19	NA	TRBJ1-6	NA
CASSFFTGTGISQPQHF	TGTGCCAGCAGCTTTTTTACCGGGACAGGGATAAGTCAGCCCCAGCATTTT	TRBV7-2	NA	TRBJ1-5	TRBD1
CASSLTSGGGADTQYF	TGTGCCAGCAGCTTAACCAGCGGGGGCGGCGCAGATACGCAGTATTTT	TRBV7-2	NA	TRBJ2-3	TRBD2
CASSILAETSTDTQYF	TGTGCCAGTAGTATTTTAGCGGAAACTAGCACAGATACGCAGTATTTT	TRBV19	NA	TRBJ2-3	NA
CSATPDQPQHF	TGCAGTGCGACTCCAGATCAGCCCCAGCATTTT	TRBV20-1	NA	TRBJ1-5	NA
CASSTGTSGSYEQYF	TGTGCCAGCAGCACCGGGACTAGCGGGAGCTACGAGCAGTACTTC	TRBV9	NA	TRBJ2-7	TRBD2
CASSWPAGGQISGNTIYF	TGTGCCAGCAGCTGGCCGGCCGGCGGACAGATCTCCGGAAACACCATATATTTT	TRBV5-5	NA	TRBJ1-3	NA
CASSLAGGQDTYGYTF	TGTGCCAGCAGCTTAGCGGGAGGACAAGACACTTATGGCTACACCTTC	TRBV7-9	NA	TRBJ1-2	NA
CASSRLAGGAGELFF	TGCGCCAGCAGCCGACTAGCGGGAGGGGCCGGGGAGCTGTTTTTT	TRBV5-1	NA	TRBJ2-2	TRBD2
CASSEARGAGGANVLTF	TGTGCCAGCAGTGAAGCGCGGGGAGCCGGTGGGGCCAACGTCCTGACTTTC	TRBV2	NA	TRBJ2-6	NA